Listed here are 22 T cell receptor beta chains from one sample, sequenced in a study of shared clonotypes between healthy human individuals. This table comes from immunoSEQ multiplex PCR, and its TCRdb copy is limited to in-frame clones, with some not included. The sample records about 480,000 clones, around 79% being singletons. The sequenced sample was PBMCs. These receptors were taken from a woman aged 40 to 55 in good health. Some clones in this sample may be carry-over from other donors' samples.

J is TRBJ2-6 and V is TRBV6-5; D is undetermined. Germline CDR1 reads MNHEY; CDR2 reads SVGAGI. The ends were cut back, 3 bases at V and 4 bases at J, with 7 bases in the middle. The CDR3 has 14 amino acids. The CDR3 sequence: CASSYLQGANVLTF. In nucleotides, the CDR3 is TGTGCCAGCAGTTATCTGCAGGGGGCCAACGTCCTGACTTTC.

The chain is built from TRBV19 and TRBJ2-7; TRBD2 might be the D (6 bases). This CDR3 has 15 amino acids. The germline CDR1 and CDR2 sequences are LNHDA and SQIVND (reference sequence). The V end lost 6 bases, the J end lost 2 bases, and 17 bases lay between the germline ends. The CDR3 nucleotides read TGTGCCAGTAGCCCGATAGCGGAGCCAGCCTACGAGCAGTACTTC. As protein: CASSPIAEPAYEQYF.

The V call is TRBV19, the J call TRBJ1-1; perhaps TRBD1 as D (6 bases). The V gene's germline CDR1 is LNHDA and CDR2 SQIVND (reference sequence). V was pared by 4 bases and J by 0 bases, with 9 bases between. CDR3 length: 14 residues. The CDR3 protein is CASSRGQLNTEAFF. The CDR3 DNA sequence: TGTGCCAGTAGTAGAGGACAGTTGAACACTGAAGCTTTCTTT.

The sample holds a few counts of this clone. V is TRBV19 and J is TRBJ1-5, with TRBD1 matching 9 bases. The CDR3 spans 14 residues. The ends lost 5 bases at V and 7 bases at J; junction bases unmatched: 6. Per the germline V gene, CDR1 is LNHDA and CDR2 is SQIVND (reference sequence). The CDR3 loop is CASSAGQGVQPQHF. CDR3 in DNA: TGTGCCAGTAGTGCGGGACAGGGAGTACAGCCCCAGCATTTT.

The J gene is TRBJ2-7, the V gene TRBV7-9; 7 bases agree with TRBD1. The CDR3 loop spans 15 amino acids. The V segment lost 1 base and the J segment 3 bases; nucleotides outside the gene matches: 6. The germline V gene has CDR1 SEHNR and CDR2 FQNEAQ (reference sequence). The CDR3 bases are TGTGCCAGCAGCTTAGGAACCGGGACAGACTACGAGCAGTACTTC. Translated: CASSLGTGTDYEQYF.

This rearrangement joins TRBV7-9 to TRBJ1-5, with 8 bases lining up with TRBD1. The CDR3 covers 18 residues. Losses at the gene ends were 1 base for V and 4 bases for J; bases not matched to a gene: 12. CDR1 is SEHNR, CDR2 FQNEAQ, per germline (reference sequence). The CDR3 coding sequence is TGTGCCAGCAGCTTAGTAGGGTCGGGACAGGACTTGAATCAGCCCCAGCATTTT. This sequence encodes CASSLVGSGQDLNQPQHF.

The chain has TRBV5-1 and TRBJ1-1; 8 bases match TRBD1. Trimming removed 4 bases from V and 5 bases from J; junction bases left unmatched: 7. The CDR3 totals 14 residues. CDR1 is SGHRS and CDR2 is YFSETQ in the germline V gene. As DNA, the CDR3 is TGCGCCAGCAGCCCTCGACAGGGGTGGACTGAAGCTTTCTTT. This gives the protein CASSPRQGWTEAFF.

The chain joins TRBV6-1 to TRBJ1-1; D gene unclear. The CDR3 totals 13 residues. Germline V lookup: CDR1 MNHNS, CDR2 SASEGT. Trimming pared 4 bases from V and 0 bases from J, leaving 6 bases between. In DNA form, the CDR3 reads TGTGCCAGCAGTGCTTTCATGAACACTGAAGCTTTCTTT. This sequence encodes CASSAFMNTEAFF.

This chain uses TRBV2 with TRBJ2-1; 13 positions agree with TRBD2. The germline V gene has CDR1 SNHLY and CDR2 FYNNEI. V lost 6 bases to trimming and J lost 5 bases; unmatched junction nucleotides: 4. The CDR3 is made up of 15 amino acids. The chain's CDR3 is CASRTGTSGDNEQFF. The CDR3, as DNA: TGTGCCAGCAGAACCGGGACTAGCGGGGACAATGAGCAGTTCTTC.

The sample holds one count of this clone. The chain recombines TRBV6-1 with TRBJ2-7, with D possibly TRBD1 on 5 matching bases. The CDR3 runs 14 residues. With 3 bases removed from V and 2 bases from J, the gap between germline ends came to 11 bases. The germline CDR1 and CDR2 sequences are MNHNS and SASEGT. The CDR3 nucleotides are TGTGCCAGCAGTGACCTCAAGGGGCCCTACGAGCAGTACTTC. Its protein is CASSDLKGPYEQYF.

The chain joins TRBV2 to TRBJ1-4, with unresolved D. Trimming shortened V by 7 bases and J by 8 bases, and 17 bases separated the two germline ends. The germline V gene encodes CDR1 SNHLY and CDR2 FYNNEI. The CDR3 is 14 residues long. CDR3 bases: TGTGCCAGCATGTGGGCCGGTGGGGAGGAAAAACTGTTTTTT. Its translation: CASMWAGGEEKLFF.

The V gene is TRBV30, the J gene TRBJ2-2; 8 bases line up with TRBD2. Per germline, CDR1 GTSNPN and CDR2 SVGIG (reference sequence). The J segment lost 6 bases and the V segment lost 1 base, leaving 7 bases of the junction unmatched. There are 15 residues in the CDR3. CDR3 nucleotides: TGTGCCTGGAGTGGAGGACTAGCAGACTCCGGGGAGCTGTTTTTT. It codes for CAWSGGLADSGELFF.

The V call is TRBV28, the J call TRBJ1-5; D unresolved. The CDR3 covers 17 residues. Trimming shortened V by 4 bases and J by 0 bases, and 16 bases separated the two germline ends. Looked up from germline, CDR1 is MDHEN and CDR2 is SYDVKM. As DNA, the CDR3 is TGTGCCAGCAGTTCACCGGGCCTACTTCATAGCAATCAGCCCCAGCATTTT. Amino acid sequence: CASSSPGLLHSNQPQHF. Based on the CDR3 plus reference TRBV28 and TRBJ1-5, the full variable domain is DVKVTQSSRYLVKRTGEKVFLECVQDMDHENMFWYRQDPGLGLRLIYFSYDVKMKEKGDIPEGYSVSREKKERFSLILESASTNQTSMYLCASSSPGLLHSNQPQHFGDGTRLSIL.

The rearrangement links TRBV18 to TRBJ2-7, with 8 bases lining up with TRBD1. Germline-derived CDR1 and CDR2 are KGHSH and LQKENI. The length of the CDR3 is 14 residues. V shed 2 bases and J 3 bases; nucleotides not matched to a gene: 3. The CDR3 nucleotides read TGTGCCAGCTCACCAAGACAGGGGTTCTACGAGCAGTACTTC. As protein: CASSPRQGFYEQYF.

The V call is TRBV28, the J call TRBJ1-3; D unresolved. The V gene's germline CDR1 is MDHEN and CDR2 SYDVKM. The CDR3 consists of 16 residues. Trimming stripped 2 bases from V and 0 bases from J, with 11 bases between. This CDR3 is CASSLGPGDSGNTIYF. In nucleotides, the CDR3 is TGTGCCAGCAGTTTAGGACCCGGAGACTCTGGAAACACCATATATTTT.

Notes on this clone: Relative to the germline gene, one junction end is altered; a read error may explain this. This chain joins TRBV20-1 and TRBJ2-1; 7 nucleotides align to TRBD2. There are 9 residues in the CDR3. The germline CDR1 and CDR2 sequences are DFQATT and SNEGSKA (reference sequence). This CDR3 is CGAGDGQFF. DNA of the CDR3: TGCGGTGCGGGGGACGGGCAGTTCTTC.

This sequence joins TRBV4-1 and TRBJ2-5; D is undetermined. The CDR3 extends over 14 amino acids. V lost 0 bases, J lost 2 bases, and 7 bases lay in between. Germline V CDR1 and CDR2: MGHRA, YSYEKL. The CDR3 DNA follows: TGCGCCAGCAGCCAAGAAGATAGACAAGAGACCCAGTACTTC. It translates to CASSQEDRQETQYF.

The chain is built from TRBV5-5 and TRBJ1-2; D might be TRBD1 (5 bases). The CDR3 loop spans 15 amino acids. Germline V gene sequence: CDR1 SGHKS, CDR2 YYEKEE (reference sequence). Trimming removed 0 bases at V and 4 bases at J, with 13 bases between. For the CDR3, the DNA is TGTGCCAGCAGCTTGGCCGAGGGGAACCCCTATGGCTACACCTTC. Translating gives CASSLAEGNPYGYTF.

This rearrangement joins TRBV4-3 to TRBJ2-3; 7 bases are a match to TRBD2. The CDR3 runs 17 residues. With 0 bases clipped from V and 0 bases from J, the junction kept 6 bases outside the gene matches. Germline V gives CDR1 LGHNA, CDR2 YSLEER. In DNA, the CDR3 is TGCGCCAGCAGCCAAGATGGGGGGGGACCTAGCACAGATACGCAGTATTTT. This codes for CASSQDGGGPSTDTQYF.

The V gene is TRBV5-1, the J gene TRBJ2-1; TRBD2 is a possible D gene (5 bases). The germline V gene encodes CDR1 SGHRS and CDR2 YFSETQ. The V end was cut by 0 bases, the J end by 9 bases, with 10 bases between. The CDR3 is 13 residues long. The CDR3 sequence: CASSLEGVPEQFF. In nucleotides, the CDR3 is TGCGCCAGCAGCTTGGAGGGAGTCCCTGAGCAGTTCTTC.

This clone was seen once. J is TRBJ2-5 and V is TRBV27; D unclear. In germline, CDR1 is MNHEY, CDR2 SMNVEV (reference sequence). V was pared by 1 base and J by 7 bases, with 19 bases between. The CDR3 totals 16 residues. CDR3 coding DNA: TGTGCCAGCAGTTTATATAGGAGCGACCCTAAAGGGACCCAGTACTTC. Translated, it gives CASSLYRSDPKGTQYF.

The chain is built from TRBV2 and TRBJ1-1; the D is unclear. V lost 6 bases, J lost 1 base, and 15 bases lay in between. The CDR3 has 15 amino acids. CDR1 is SNHLY and CDR2 is FYNNEI in the germline V gene. CDR3 amino acids: CASSLRQSTNTEAFF. For the CDR3, the DNA is TGTGCCAGCAGCCTCCGTCAGAGCACGAACACTGAAGCTTTCTTT.